The entry below describes one TCR beta chain. This specimen belongs to a study of control samples from healthy donors and cancer patients. This CDR3 region has 17 residues. Germline lookup yields CDR1 MNHNS and CDR2 SASEGT. The V segment lost 3 bases and the J segment 6 bases; nucleotides outside the gene matches: 12. Repertoires were generated with immunoSEQ multiplex PCR, while TCRdb's copy carries only in-frame clones and drops some. This sample has under 300,000 clones, with almost 85% found just once. The source is a woman aged 55-69 years with lung cancer. Sequenced sample: PBMCs. This chain links TRBV6-1 with TRBJ2-1, with TRBD2 matching over 9 bases. The chain's CDR3 is CASSEAPLAGLRNEQFF. CDR3 bases: TGTGCCAGCAGTGAGGCCCCACTAGCGGGTCTGCGCAATGAGCAGTTCTTC.